A selection of T cell receptor beta chains follows, all from one sample in a study of blood T cell repertoires in COVID-19. The protocol was immunoSEQ multiplex PCR, while the TCRdb copy is restricted to in-frame clones and leaves out a portion. Of around 93,000 clones listed, 75% to 85% are singletons. The sample consisted of peripheral blood. These receptors originate from a woman older than 75 with acute or convalescent COVID-19. Both conserved end residues are part of each CDR3. The order of the fields is D gene, V gene, J gene, clone size, CDR3 length, CDR3 DNA, CDR3 protein. A D gene is named only where the DNA matches it firmly. Only part of the rows carry a size: once, few, many, or a class if the clone is expanded.

>TRBD2|TRBV4-1|TRBJ2-5|-|16
TGCGCCAGCAGCCAAGACCTGCTAGCGGGGGCCTTAACCCAGTACTTC
CASSQDLLAGALTQYF
>TRBD1|TRBV15|TRBJ1-2|-|13
TGTGCCACCAGTACAGACAGGGACTATGGCTACACCTTC
CATSTDRDYGYTF
>-|TRBV7-9|TRBJ2-3|few|14
TGTGCCAGCAGCTTAAGCGCGTACACAGATACGCAGTATTTT
CASSLSAYTDTQYF
>TRBD1|TRBV28|TRBJ2-7|once|14
TGTGCCAGCAGTCCCGGGGACAGGGGCTCGGGGCAGTACTTC
CASSPGDRGSGQYF
>TRBD1|TRBV4-3|TRBJ1-4|-|17
TGCGCCAGCAGCCAACGGACAGGGTGGGGGACTAATGAAAAACTGTTTTTT
CASSQRTGWGTNEKLFF
>-|TRBV6-5|TRBJ2-7|once|11
TGTGCCTCGCAGGGTCCCTACGAGCAGTACTTC
CASQGPYEQYF
>TRBD2|TRBV25-1|TRBJ2-2|-|14
TGTGCCAGTATGGGACTAGCGGGCACCGGGGAGCTGTTTTTT
CASMGLAGTGELFF
>TRBD1|TRBV10-3|TRBJ2-5|once|13
TGTGCCACAAGACAGGGGATAGAGGAGACCCAGTACTTC
CATRQGIEETQYF
>TRBD1|TRBV19|TRBJ2-7|-|14
TGTGCCAGTAGTCCAGACAGGGTAAGCTACGAGCAGTACTTC
CASSPDRVSYEQYF
>TRBD2|TRBV2|TRBJ2-5|once|19
TGTGCCAGCAGCGACTGGGGTAGGGGACTAGCGGGCGGACGAGAGACCCAGTACTTC
CASSDWGRGLAGGRETQYF
>TRBD2|TRBV7-2|TRBJ2-7|-|16
TGTGCCAGCAGTAAGACTAGCGGGAGGTCCCCCTACGAGCAGTACTTC
CASSKTSGRSPYEQYF
>-|TRBV7-6|TRBJ1-1|-|12
TGTGCCAGCAGCCCGACGGGGAATGAAGCTTTCTTT
CASSPTGNEAFF
>-|TRBV11-1|TRBJ2-5|-|15
TGTGCCAGCAGCGCCCTTGACCGGGACCAAGAGACCCAGTACTTC
CASSALDRDQETQYF
>-|TRBV28|TRBJ1-2|-|13
TGTGCCAGCAGTTTAGGGCAGATCTATGGCTACACCTTC
CASSLGQIYGYTF
>-|TRBV7-9|TRBJ1-6|few|14
TGTGCCAGCAGCGGGGGGTTTCAGGATTCACCCCTCCACTTT
CASSGGFQDSPLHF
>-|TRBV5-4|TRBJ2-7|few|13
TGTGCCAGCAGCTTGCCCCACTCCTACGAGCAGTACTTC
CASSLPHSYEQYF
>TRBD1|TRBV7-9|TRBJ1-3|-|15
TGTGCCAGCAGCCGACAGGGGGCTAGTGGAAACACCATATATTTT
CASSRQGASGNTIYF
>TRBD1|TRBV7-8|TRBJ1-2|-|15
TGTGCCAGCAGCTTAAGGGACAGGGGCGACTATGGCTACACCTTC
CASSLRDRGDYGYTF
>TRBD2|TRBV5-1|TRBJ2-1|-|17
TGCGCCAGCAGCCCACAGGGACTAGCGGGCTCCTACAATGAGCAGTTCTTC
CASSPQGLAGSYNEQFF
>-|TRBV5-4|TRBJ1-2|-|14
TGTGCCAGCAGCTTGGTAGCGCAGAACTATGGCTACACCTTC
CASSLVAQNYGYTF
>TRBD1|TRBV7-6|TRBJ2-1|-|15
TGTGCCAGCAGCTTGACGGGACAGGGGTACAATGAGCAGTTCTTC
CASSLTGQGYNEQFF
>TRBD1|TRBV24-1|TRBJ1-5|few|17
TGTGCCACCAGTGATTTCCCGGGACAGGGGGCCAATCAGCCCCAGCATTTT
CATSDFPGQGANQPQHF
>-|TRBV3-1/TRBV3-2|TRBJ2-2|-|13
TGTGCCAGCAGGACAGTGAACACCGGGGAGCTGTTTTTT
CASRTVNTGELFF
>TRBD2|TRBV28|TRBJ2-5|-|13
TGTGCCAGCAGTTTATGGTTCAGCGGGGCCCAGTACTTC
CASSLWFSGAQYF
>TRBD2|TRBV24-1|TRBJ2-1|-|17
TGTGCCACCAGTGACTCTGGACTAGCGGGAGTAGCGAATGAGCAGTTCTTC
CATSDSGLAGVANEQFF
>TRBD2|TRBV28|TRBJ2-5|-|16
TGTGCCAGCAGTTTCCTAGCGGGAGCTTCTCGAGGGACCCAGTACTTC
CASSFLAGASRGTQYF
>-|TRBV7-9|TRBJ1-5|-|15
TGTGCCAGCAGCTTAGGGCAGGGCGTCAATCAGCCCCAGCATTTT
CASSLGQGVNQPQHF
>TRBD1|TRBV5-1|TRBJ2-1|-|17
TGCGCCAGCAGCTTGGCTACAGGGGCAAGCTCCTACAATGAGCAGTTCTTC
CASSLATGASSYNEQFF
>TRBD1|TRBV2|TRBJ1-6|-|15
TGTGCCAGCAGTGAACAGGGGGCGATTAATTCACCCCTCCACTTT
CASSEQGAINSPLHF
>-|TRBV19|TRBJ2-5|-|13
TGTGCCAGTAGTGGGGCAGTACAAGAGACCCAGTACTTC
CASSGAVQETQYF
>TRBD1|TRBV4-2|TRBJ1-2|-|18
TGTGCCAGCAGCCAAGTGGCAGGACAGGGGGCGCAGTTTGCCTCCTACACCTTC
CASSQVAGQGAQFASYTF
>TRBD2|TRBV12-3/TRBV12-4|TRBJ2-7|-|13
TGTGCCAGCAGTTTACTGCGGGAGCGGGAGCAGTACTTC
CASSLLREREQYF
>-|TRBV27|TRBJ2-3|-|15
TGTGCCAGCAGTTTATTGGCCCCTAGCACAGATACGCAGTATTTT
CASSLLAPSTDTQYF
>-|TRBV7-9|TRBJ1-1|-|16
TGTGCCAGCAGCTTAGGGTCTCCGGGAGTAGGCACTGAAGCTTTCTTT
CASSLGSPGVGTEAFF
>-|TRBV11-3|TRBJ2-7|-|14
TGTGCCAGCAGCCGCGAGGGCGGCCACTACGAGCAGTACTTC
CASSREGGHYEQYF
>-|TRBV20-1|TRBJ1-3|-|11
TGCAGTGTCGACAGCGGAAACACCATATATTTT
CSVDSGNTIYF
>-|TRBV6-4|TRBJ1-5|-|19
TGTGCCAGCAGTGACTCCCCGGACACCCTCGGATATAGCAATCAGCCCCAGCATTTT
CASSDSPDTLGYSNQPQHF
>-|TRBV7-2|TRBJ2-2|few|16
TGTGCCAGCAGCTTATCGCCGTCCCGGAGAGACGGGGAGCTGTTTTTT
CASSLSPSRRDGELFF
>-|TRBV27|TRBJ2-3|-|15
TGTGCCAGCAGTTCTCCTCACAGTACAGGAGATACGCAGTATTTT
CASSSPHSTGDTQYF
>-|TRBV15|TRBJ2-5|-|15
TGTGCCACCAGCAGAGATCGGGTAACCCAAGAGACCCAGTACTTC
CATSRDRVTQETQYF
>-|TRBV6-2/TRBV6-3|TRBJ2-7|-|13
TGTGCCAGCAGTTACTTCCTTATAAACGAGCAGTACTTC
CASSYFLINEQYF
>-|TRBV5-1|TRBJ2-5|-|15
TGCGCCAGCAGCTTGGAGGCAGGGGTCACCGAGACCCAGTACTTC
CASSLEAGVTETQYF
>-|TRBV28|TRBJ1-2|-|15
TGTGCCAGCAGTTTAGACCGGCCAGGAGGGTATGGCTACACCTTC
CASSLDRPGGYGYTF